What follows are 26 T cell receptor beta chains derived from one specimen sequenced in a study of CD8 T cells in ankylosing spondylitis. The study, taken as a whole, reports: About 8 highly homologous variants made up a TCR beta motif, and this motif appeared characteristic of ankylosing spondylitis blood.

A single record per CDR3 protein comes from TCRdb applying MiXCR to the 5' RACE reads. The data contain more than 500,000 distinct CDR3 sequences, 5.3% of them singletons. The antigens of these receptors remain unknown. What was sequenced was blood, either unsorted or a sorted T cell fraction (not recorded which). The receptors originated from a male donor with ankylosing spondylitis.

At least ten counts were recorded for this clonotype. V usage is TRBV10-3 and J usage is TRBJ1-6, with D hard to call. Germline-derived CDR1 and CDR2 are ENHRY and SYGVKD. Trimming removed 7 bases from V and 9 bases from J, with 10 bases in between. The CDR3 totals 12 residues. CDR3 sequence (DNA): TGTGCCATCAAGGAAGAGGGTTCACCCCTCCACTTT. Its translation: CAIKEEGSPLHF.

This clonotype was observed many times. The gene calls are TRBV20-1 and TRBJ1-1; no definite D call. Germline V gene sequence: CDR1 DFQATT, CDR2 SNEGSKA (reference sequence). CDR3 length equals 12 residues. V was shortened by 4 bases and J by 7 bases, with 13 bases between the two germline ends. CDR3 amino acids: CSAKHTGIEAFF. CDR3 in DNA: TGCAGTGCTAAGCACACCGGAATTGAAGCTTTCTTT.

With regard to this clonotype: A much larger clone differs by one base, so this may be a read error. The V gene is TRBV5-5, the J gene TRBJ2-3; possibly TRBD2 for D (5 bases). This CDR3 region has 16 residues. V lost 4 bases and J 3 bases, leaving 18 bases between the germline ends. Germline V gives CDR1 SGHKS, CDR2 YYEKEE (reference sequence). CDR3 nucleotides: TGTGCCAGCAGCCCTTCAGCGGATATGGCAACAGATACGCAGTATTTT. This codes for CASSPSADMATDTQYF.

This clonotype showed up many times. The CDR3 DNA is TGCGCCAGCAGCCAAGACGGGCCTAGCTCCTATAATTCACCCCTCCACTTT. Translating gives CASSQDGPSSYNSPLHF. This chain links TRBV4-3 with TRBJ1-6; no firm D call. V lost 0 bases, J lost 0 bases, and 9 bases lay in between. In germline, CDR1 is LGHNA, CDR2 YSLEER. The CDR3 runs to 17 residues.

This clonotype is a singleton in its sample. J is TRBJ2-5 and V is TRBV7-9; the D gene could be TRBD1 or TRBD2 (6 bases each). V was trimmed by 2 bases and J by 5 bases, leaving 18 bases between them. This CDR3 has 16 residues. The V gene's germline CDR1 is SEHNR and CDR2 FQNEAQ (reference sequence). The CDR3 nucleotides are TGTGCCAGCAGCTTACCCGCGGGAAGGGGGGATGAGACCCAGTACTTC. This sequence encodes CASSLPAGRGDETQYF.

There are many counts of this clonotype. The V call is TRBV4-3, the J call TRBJ1-1; D not resolved. This CDR3 has 15 amino acids. Germline assignment: CDR1 LGHNA and CDR2 YSLEER. Trimming left V 0 bases short and J 1 base short, with 9 bases between. The CDR3 DNA reads as TGCGCCAGCAGCCAAGATCTTAGTCGGAACACTGAAGCTTTCTTT. Its protein is CASSQDLSRNTEAFF.

This clonotype was observed at least ten times. The chain recombines TRBV7-9 with TRBJ2-1, with D unresolved. Germline values: CDR1 SEHNR, CDR2 FQNEAQ (reference sequence). This CDR3 is 12 amino acids long. V lost 1 base and J 14 bases, leaving 12 bases between the germline ends. This CDR3 reads CASSLEEYVKFF. CDR3 bases: TGTGCCAGCAGCTTAGAAGAGTACGTCAAGTTCTTC. The full variable domain, completed using reference TRBV7-9 and TRBJ2-1, is DTGVSQNPRHKITKRGQNVTFRCDPISEHNRLYWYRQTLGQGPEFLTYFQNEAQLEKSRLLSDRFSAERPKGSFSTLEIQRTEQGDSAMYLCASSLEEYVKFFGPGTRLTVL.

This clonotype was seen repeatedly, ten times or more. DNA for the CDR3: TGTGCCAGCAGTTATATGGGGGGGGGCACTGAGCAGTTCTTC. Translation gives CASSYMGGGTEQFF. The chain combines TRBV6-5 with TRBJ2-1, with D possibly TRBD2 on 7 matching bases. The CDR3 totals 14 residues. The germline V and J ends were trimmed by 3 bases and 9 bases, with 15 bases remaining between them. Germline V gene lookup returns CDR1 MNHEY and CDR2 SVGAGI.

This clonotype was recorded at least ten times. The gene calls are TRBV20-1 and TRBJ2-1; D not resolved. The V end was cut by 6 bases, the J end by 4 bases, with 10 bases between. The V gene's germline CDR1 is DFQATT and CDR2 SNEGSKA (reference sequence). The CDR3 length is 12 residues. In nucleotides, the CDR3 is TGCAGTGCCACCTGGCTTTACAATGAGCAGTTCTTC. This gives the protein CSATWLYNEQFF.

This clonotype was detected many times. The gene calls are TRBV28 and TRBJ2-3, with D maybe TRBD2 (6 bases). The CDR3 has 16 amino acids. Trimming pared 3 bases from V and 6 bases from J, leaving 19 bases between. The V gene's germline CDR1 is MDHEN and CDR2 SYDVKM. CDR3 amino acids: CASSFGSGRGGDTQYF. The DNA for the CDR3 is TGTGCCAGCAGTTTTGGTTCCGGGAGAGGAGGGGATACGCAGTATTTT. Full variable domain (missing parts from reference TRBV28 and TRBJ2-3): DVKVTQSSRYLVKRTGEKVFLECVQDMDHENMFWYRQDPGLGLRLIYFSYDVKMKEKGDIPEGYSVSREKKERFSLILESASTNQTSMYLCASSFGSGRGGDTQYFGPGTRLTVL.

This clonotype was seen many times. This chain uses TRBV9 with TRBJ2-1; TRBD1 or TRBD2 may be the D gene (6 bases each). Trimming left V 4 bases short and J 5 bases short, with 16 bases between. Germline V gene sequence: CDR1 SGDLS, CDR2 YYNGEE. The length of the CDR3 is 15 residues. CDR3 DNA sequence: TGTGCCAGCAGCCCACTCCATAGGGGGGACAATGAGCAGTTCTTC. Its protein product is CASSPLHRGDNEQFF. Combining the CDR3 with reference TRBV9 and TRBJ2-1 gives the whole variable domain DSGVTQTPKHLITATGQRVTLRCSPRSGDLSVYWYQQSLDQGLQFLIQYYNGEERAKGNILERFSAQQFPDLHSELNLSSLELGDSALYFCASSPLHRGDNEQFFGPGTRLTVL.

This clonotype was found many times. The chain has TRBV4-3 and TRBJ1-1, with no clear D. Germline V lookup: CDR1 LGHNA, CDR2 YSLEER. V was pared by 0 bases and J by 0 bases, with 11 bases between. The CDR3 runs 16 residues. The CDR3 sequence: CASSQDSYSMNTEAFF. DNA for the CDR3: TGCGCCAGCAGCCAAGATTCTTATTCGATGAACACTGAAGCTTTCTTT.

This clonotype was found many times. The J gene is TRBJ2-7, the V gene TRBV20-1; 10 bases line up with TRBD1. Germline V gene sequence: CDR1 DFQATT, CDR2 SNEGSKA (reference sequence). J was trimmed by 5 bases and V by 2 bases; bases with no gene match: 6. This CDR3 contains 14 residues. This CDR3 reads CSARLGTGEDEQYF. The CDR3 coding sequence is TGCAGTGCTAGACTCGGGACAGGGGAGGACGAGCAGTACTTC.

This clonotype was seen ten or more times. V usage is TRBV7-6 and J usage is TRBJ1-3; D is possibly TRBD1 (5 bases). Germline-derived CDR1 and CDR2 are SGHVS and FNYEAQ. This CDR3 has 14 residues. Trimming took off 5 bases at V and 5 bases at J, with 13 bases between the two ends. CDR3 DNA: TGTGCCAGCAGCCCCACGCAGGGCAGAAACACCATATATTTT. This codes for CASSPTQGRNTIYF. The complete variable domain, with remaining parts taken from reference TRBV7-6 and TRBJ1-3, reads GAGVSQSPRYKVTKRGQDVALRCDPISGHVSLYWYRQALGQGPEFLTYFNYEAQQDKSGLPNDRFSAERPEGSISTLTIQRTEQRDSAMYRCASSPTQGRNTIYFGEGSWLTVV.

This clonotype has a count of ten or more. The junction differs from germline at one of its ends, possibly a read error. The chain joins TRBV4-1 to TRBJ2-3; D is undetermined. The CDR3 has 13 residues. The germline V gene encodes CDR1 MGHRA and CDR2 YSYEKL. The CDR3 protein is CASSQDSTDTQYF. Here the CDR3 DNA reads TGTGCCAGCAGCCAAGACAGCACAGATACGCAGTATTTT.

In this sample, this clonotype turned up many times. The conserved phenylalanine or tryptophan is not found at the CDR3 terminus, so this likely reflects a read error. Because the CDR3's place on the DNA is in doubt, the DNA is left out and the CDR3 is given as listed by TCRdb. The gene calls are TRBV29-1 and TRBJ2-1; the table's D call of TRBD2 was not tested on the DNA. Germline V gives CDR1 SQVTM, CDR2 ANQGSEA. The CDR3 contains 11 residues when both ends are counted. The CDR3 spells CSVELAGGPKV.

This clonotype was counted ten times or more. The chain recombines TRBV7-9 with TRBJ2-5; 7 nucleotides align to TRBD1. With 5 bases clipped from V and 2 bases from J, the junction kept 5 bases outside the gene matches. This CDR3 has 14 amino acids. Germline CDR1 and CDR2: SEHNR and FQNEAQ (reference sequence). The CDR3, as DNA: TGTGCCAGCAGCCAGCCGGGACAGCAAGAGACCCAGTACTTC. This translates into CASSQPGQQETQYF.

This clonotype was recorded at least ten times. The chain uses TRBV7-3 and TRBJ2-7; the D gene is possibly TRBD1 (6 bases). Germline V lookup: CDR1 SGHTA, CDR2 FQGTGA. The CDR3 spans 12 residues. The V end lost 4 bases, the J end lost 6 bases, and 10 bases lay between the germline ends. The CDR3 here is CASSSGVSEQYF. Written as DNA, the CDR3 is TGTGCCAGCAGCTCAGGGGTAAGCGAGCAGTACTTC.

This chain links TRBV11-2 with TRBJ2-6; TRBD1 or TRBD2 may be the D gene (5 bases each). Germline CDR1 is SGHAT and CDR2 is FQNNGV. The germline V and J ends were trimmed by 7 bases and 0 bases, with 19 bases remaining between them. The length of the CDR3 is 18 residues. The CDR3 here is CASIIKGTMISGANVLTF. The CDR3 DNA follows: TGTGCCAGCATTATCAAGGGGACGATGATCTCTGGGGCCAACGTCCTGACTTTC.

This clonotype was counted ten times or more. V and J are TRBV7-8 and TRBJ2-7, with 11 bases matching TRBD1. V lost 6 bases, J lost 4 bases, and 5 bases stayed unmatched. The CDR3 has 14 amino acids. Germline values: CDR1 SGHVS, CDR2 FQNEAQ. CDR3 nucleotides: TGTGCCAGCAGTCGGGACAGGGGGATTTACGAGCAGTACTTC. Amino acid sequence: CASSRDRGIYEQYF.

This clonotype was picked up many times. This chain connects TRBV7-2 to TRBJ2-5; D not certain. CDR1 and CDR2 from the germline V gene are SGHTA and FQGNSA. The CDR3 is made up of 13 amino acids. V was shortened by 4 bases and J by 5 bases, with 11 bases between the two germline ends. CDR3 sequence: CASSSPGWETQYF. The CDR3 coding sequence is TGTGCCAGCAGCTCACCCGGATGGGAGACCCAGTACTTC.

This clonotype was seen at least ten times. The chain couples TRBV27 to TRBJ2-1; 8 bases line up with TRBD2. CDR3 length: 17 amino acids. Germline CDR1 reads MNHEY; CDR2 reads SMNVEV (reference sequence). The V and J ends lost 2 bases and 2 bases, in that order; junction bases with no gene match: 8. The CDR3 reads CASSLGASGFPYNEQFF. The CDR3 coding sequence is TGTGCCAGCAGTTTAGGGGCTAGCGGGTTCCCCTACAATGAGCAGTTCTTC.

This clonotype was seen repeatedly, ten times or more. V gene TRBV20-1 combines with J gene TRBJ1-4; 8 bases line up with TRBD1. The CDR3 covers 13 residues. V gave up 6 bases and J gave up 7 bases; unmatched junction bases: 7. Germline lookup yields CDR1 DFQATT and CDR2 SNEGSKA (reference sequence). The CDR3 DNA reads as TGCAGTGCGATCGACAGGGGAGGTGAAAAACTGTTTTTT. It translates to CSAIDRGGEKLFF.

There are many counts of this clonotype. The chain couples TRBV5-1 to TRBJ2-2, with D unclear. Germline CDR1 SGHRS, CDR2 YFSETQ. The CDR3 has 12 amino acids. V was pared by 7 bases and J by 0 bases, with 4 bases between. The CDR3 loop reads CASGPNTGELFF. CDR3 in DNA: TGCGCCAGCGGTCCGAACACCGGGGAGCTGTTTTTT.

This clonotype turned up a few times. J is TRBJ2-7 and V is TRBV6-2 or TRBV6-3; the D is unclear. This CDR3 has 15 amino acids. Germline loops: CDR1 MNHEY, CDR2 SVGEGT. V was shortened by 2 bases and J by 2 bases, with 13 bases between the two germline ends. The DNA of the CDR3 is TGTGCCAGCAGTTACCCTCAATCTGCGGCCTACGAGCAGTACTTC. Its protein is CASSYPQSAAYEQYF.

J is TRBJ2-5 and V is TRBV5-5; no clear D gene. This CDR3 has 12 residues. CDR1 and CDR2 (germline): SGHKS, YYEKEE (reference sequence). Trimming removed 2 bases from V and 5 bases from J, with 7 bases in between. CDR3 in DNA: TGTGCCAGCAGCTTCTTTCGCGAGACCCAGTACTTC. It translates to CASSFFRETQYF.